This T cell receptor beta chain was captured in a study of CD8+ T cells in alopecia areata (dated by TCRdb to 2016 to 2019). For context, the study as a whole: High-throughput TCRbeta sequencing was used to examine T cell clonal expansion in alopecia areata in both the C3H/HeJ mouse model and human patients. RNA was obtained with the PAXgene miRNA kit for fixed scalp, the miRNeasy kit for PBMCs, and the RNeasy kit for mouse skin. Clonality in the scalp was compared among normal scalp (n=4), patchy alopecia areata scalp (n=8), and alopecia totalis/universalis scalp (n=8). On the human side, TCRbeta sequencing was run on scalp tissue and on sorted CD4+ and CD8+ peripheral blood T cells from healthy controls and from alopecia areata patients with either patchy or totalis/universalis disease. TCRbeta CDR3 regions were amplified by immunoSEQ multiplex PCR with 35 Vbeta forward and 13 Jbeta reverse primers.

Libraries were built with the immunoSEQ multiplex PCR assay. RNA was extracted from all samples and reverse transcribed into cDNA as template for TCR sequencing. SuperScript III was used to make first-strand cDNA, primed with a 2:1 mix of oligo-dT and random hexamers. A synthetic immune receptor repertoire was used to assess amplification bias, and residual bias was removed computationally. The authors' pipeline ran thus. After raw reads were preprocessed to remove errors, the CDR3 was defined following IMGT conventions as running from the conserved cysteine to phenylalanine. To get clonality, Shannon entropy was normalized by log2 of the number of productive unique TCRs and the result was subtracted from 1. Whether scalp clones were CD4 or CD8 was inferred by matching scalp TCRbeta sequences against CD4 and CD8 repertoires sorted from blood. Entries here come from immuneACCESS through TCRdb and include only in-frame sequences with V and J called. Some clones fail to appear in such tables; in the studies checked, an unresolved V gene covers under half of the shortfall, and the cause of the remainder is unknown. The V and J calls and clone size come from that table; D and trimming were worked out from the DNA. The sample includes around 97,000 clones, with roughly 53% observed a single time. The top ten clones comprise 8.8% of the sample.

This clone was found a few times. Its antigen remains undetermined. Per-base qualities were not stored, and no clone one base away is much larger. The junction carries 2 bases between V and J, which are trimmed by 1 base and 4 bases respectively. The CDR3 runs 12 residues from the cysteine to the phenylalanine. Kept here is only the CDR3 DNA, which spans 36 bases and is read in frame from base 1. CDR1 SGHAT and CDR2 FQNNGV are derived from the germline V gene. The study at large found these results: TCR sequences shared between patients were less clear than in mice, possibly partly because of HLA diversity in the patient population. Higher clonality and more expanded CD8+ clones were observed in lesional scalp than in normal scalp, particularly in alopecia totalis/universalis, a finding suggestive of antigenic drive. Unlike mouse skin, where gammadelta T cells dominate, normal human skin contains resident alphabeta T cells that get sequenced too, which complicates analysis of the scalp TCR repertoire.

After PBMCs were isolated by density centrifugation and stained for CD3, CD4 and CD8, a FACSAria was used to sort CD4+ and CD8+ T cells. Scalp biopsies and blood samples were obtained from unaffected controls. The TCR sequence derives from a human donor in good health. The material sequenced was CD4+ T cells sorted from blood. The rearranged segments are TRBV11-2 and TRBJ2-1, with the D gene not confidently named. The DNA sequence is TGTGCCAGCAGCTTAGTTTACAATGAGCAGTTCTTC. This sequence encodes CASSLVYNEQFF.